Listed below are T cell receptor beta chains from one sample, sequenced in a study of blood T cells in healthy people across ages. TCRdb re-analysed the 5' RACE reads in MiXCR, keeping a single row per CDR3 protein. In the table there are approximately 810,000 distinct CDR3 sequences, roughly 40% of which are singletons. Sequenced sample: blood. These receptors all stem from a man younger than 35 in good health. Each CDR3 is given without its conserved first and last residue. A D gene is named only where the DNA matches it firmly.

d_call: NA; v_call: TRBV5-1; j_call: TRBJ2-6; cdr3_aa: ASSLEESGANVLT
d_call: NA; v_call: TRBV7-6; j_call: TRBJ2-7; cdr3_aa: ASSPRTVYEQY
d_call: NA; v_call: TRBV7-2; j_call: TRBJ2-1; cdr3_aa: ASSLMGSNYNEQF
d_call: TRBD2; v_call: TRBV6-1; j_call: TRBJ2-3; cdr3_aa: ASSEVAGSTDTQY
d_call: NA; v_call: TRBV7-9; j_call: TRBJ1-2; cdr3_aa: ASSLGQDNGYT
d_call: TRBD1; v_call: TRBV10-3; j_call: TRBJ1-5; cdr3_aa: AIGTGGNQPQH
d_call: NA; v_call: TRBV4-2; j_call: NA; cdr3_aa: ASSQDWGQGNEQY
d_call: NA; v_call: TRBV18; j_call: TRBJ2-1; cdr3_aa: ASSPRDSLREQF
d_call: NA; v_call: TRBV9; j_call: TRBJ1-1; cdr3_aa: ASSNQDLNTEAF
d_call: NA; v_call: TRBV7-2; j_call: TRBJ2-2; cdr3_aa: ASSPPAANTGELF
d_call: NA; v_call: TRBV7-6; j_call: TRBJ1-4; cdr3_aa: ASSLQGRRNEKLF